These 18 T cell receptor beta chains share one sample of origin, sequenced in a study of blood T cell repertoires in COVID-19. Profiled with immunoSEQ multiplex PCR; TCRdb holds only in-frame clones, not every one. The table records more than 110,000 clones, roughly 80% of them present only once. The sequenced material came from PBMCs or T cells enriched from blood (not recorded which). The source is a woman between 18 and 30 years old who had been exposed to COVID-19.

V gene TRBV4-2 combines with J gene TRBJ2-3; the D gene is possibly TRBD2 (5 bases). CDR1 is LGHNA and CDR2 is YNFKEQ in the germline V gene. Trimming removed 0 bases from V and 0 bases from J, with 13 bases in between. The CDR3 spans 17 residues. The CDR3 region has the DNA TGTGCCAGCAGCCAAGATCCAAGCGGAACTAGCACAGATACGCAGTATTTT. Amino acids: CASSQDPSGTSTDTQYF.

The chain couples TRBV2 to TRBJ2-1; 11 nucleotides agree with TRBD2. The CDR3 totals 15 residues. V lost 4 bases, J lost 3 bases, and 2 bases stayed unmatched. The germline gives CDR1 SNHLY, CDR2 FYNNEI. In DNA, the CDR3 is TGTGCCAGCAGTGTAACTAGCGGGAGCTACAATGAGCAGTTCTTC. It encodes CASSVTSGSYNEQFF.

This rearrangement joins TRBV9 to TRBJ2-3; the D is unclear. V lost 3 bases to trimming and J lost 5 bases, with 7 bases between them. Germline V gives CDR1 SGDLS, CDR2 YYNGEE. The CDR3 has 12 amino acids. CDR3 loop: CASSALLDTQYF. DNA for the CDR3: TGTGCCAGCAGCGCCCTTTTAGATACGCAGTATTTT.

The CDR3 spells CASSIASYEQYF. In nucleotides, the CDR3 is TGTGCCAGCAGCATCGCCAGCTACGAGCAGTACTTC. The V call is TRBV11-2, the J call TRBJ2-7; the D is unclear. Germline V CDR1 and CDR2: SGHAT, FQNNGV. V lost 5 bases and J 3 bases, leaving 8 bases between the germline ends. The CDR3 sequence is 12 residues long. Full variable domain (rest looked up from reference TRBV11-2 and TRBJ2-7): EAGVAQSPRYKIIEKRQSVAFWCNPISGHATLYWYQQILGQGPKLLIQFQNNGVVDDSQLPKDRFSAERLKGVDSTLKIQPAKLEDSAVYLCASSIASYEQYFGPGTRLTVT.

The CDR3 sequence is CASSPWTSGNPVPGANVLTF. The CDR3 DNA sequence: TGTGCCAGCAGTCCTTGGACTAGCGGGAACCCAGTACCTGGGGCCAACGTCCTGACTTTC. J is TRBJ2-6 and V is TRBV27; 12 nucleotides agree with TRBD2. Germline CDR1 and CDR2: MNHEY and SMNVEV (reference sequence). Trimming took 5 bases from V and 2 from J; bases not matched to a gene: 13. This CDR3 is 20 amino acids long.

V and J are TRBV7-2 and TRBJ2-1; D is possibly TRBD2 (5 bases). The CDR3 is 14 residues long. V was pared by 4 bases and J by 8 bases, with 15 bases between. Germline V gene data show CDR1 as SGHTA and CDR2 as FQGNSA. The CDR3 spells CASSSAFPEDEQFF. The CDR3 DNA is TGTGCCAGCAGCTCCGCTTTCCCGGAGGATGAGCAGTTCTTC.

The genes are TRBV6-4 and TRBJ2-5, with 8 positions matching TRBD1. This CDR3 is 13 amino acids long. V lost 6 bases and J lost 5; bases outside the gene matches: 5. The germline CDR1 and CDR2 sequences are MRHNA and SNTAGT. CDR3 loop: CASSRGLGETQYF. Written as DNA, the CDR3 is TGTGCCAGCAGCAGGGGGCTCGGGGAGACCCAGTACTTC.

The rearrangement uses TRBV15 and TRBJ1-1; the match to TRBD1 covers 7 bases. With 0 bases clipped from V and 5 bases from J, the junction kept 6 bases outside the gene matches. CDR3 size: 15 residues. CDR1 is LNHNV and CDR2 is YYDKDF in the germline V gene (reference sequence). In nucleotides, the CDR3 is TGTGCCACCAGCAGAGATAAGGGGGCTGGGACTGAAGCTTTCTTT. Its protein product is CATSRDKGAGTEAFF.

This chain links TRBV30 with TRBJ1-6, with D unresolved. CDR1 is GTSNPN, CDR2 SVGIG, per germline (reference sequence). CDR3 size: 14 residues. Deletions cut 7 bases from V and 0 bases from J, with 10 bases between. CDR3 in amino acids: CASSGSSYNSPLHF. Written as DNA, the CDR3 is TGTGCCTCGTCCGGGAGCTCCTATAATTCACCCCTCCACTTT.

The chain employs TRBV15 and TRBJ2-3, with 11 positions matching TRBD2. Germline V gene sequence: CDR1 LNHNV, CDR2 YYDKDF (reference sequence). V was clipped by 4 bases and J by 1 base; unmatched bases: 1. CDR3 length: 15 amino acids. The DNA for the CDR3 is TGTGCCACCAGCACACTAGCGGGGGGCACAGATACGCAGTATTTT. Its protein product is CATSTLAGGTDTQYF.

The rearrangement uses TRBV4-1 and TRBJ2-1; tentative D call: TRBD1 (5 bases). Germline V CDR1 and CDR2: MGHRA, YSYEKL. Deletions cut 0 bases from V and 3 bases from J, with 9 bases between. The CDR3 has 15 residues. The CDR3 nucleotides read TGCGCCAGCAGCCAAGACAGGGCGAGCTACAATGAGCAGTTCTTC. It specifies CASSQDRASYNEQFF.

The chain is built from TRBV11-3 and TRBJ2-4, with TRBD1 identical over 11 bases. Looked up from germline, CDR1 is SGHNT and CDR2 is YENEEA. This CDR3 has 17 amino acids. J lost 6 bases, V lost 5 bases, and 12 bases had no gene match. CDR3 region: CASSGGQGGNEANIQYF. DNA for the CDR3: TGTGCCAGCAGCGGGGGACAGGGGGGTAATGAGGCAAACATTCAGTACTTC.

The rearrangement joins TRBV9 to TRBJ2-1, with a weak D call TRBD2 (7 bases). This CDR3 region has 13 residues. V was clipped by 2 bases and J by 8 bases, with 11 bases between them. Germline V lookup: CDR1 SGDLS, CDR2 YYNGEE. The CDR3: CASSVQGRDEQFF. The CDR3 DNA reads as TGTGCCAGCAGCGTCCAGGGGAGGGATGAGCAGTTCTTC.

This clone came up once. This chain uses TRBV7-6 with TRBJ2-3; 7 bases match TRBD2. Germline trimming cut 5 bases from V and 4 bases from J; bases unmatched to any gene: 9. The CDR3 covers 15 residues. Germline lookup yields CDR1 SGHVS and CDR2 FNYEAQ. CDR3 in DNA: TGTGCCAGCAGCGTCCAAAGCGGGACGTCAGATACGCAGTATTTT. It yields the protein CASSVQSGTSDTQYF.

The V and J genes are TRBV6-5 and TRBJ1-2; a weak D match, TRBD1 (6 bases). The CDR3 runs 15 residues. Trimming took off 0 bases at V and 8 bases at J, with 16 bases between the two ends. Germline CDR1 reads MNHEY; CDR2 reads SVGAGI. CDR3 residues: CASSYSRRGIRGYTF. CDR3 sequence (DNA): TGTGCCAGCAGTTACTCGAGAAGGGGGATTAGGGGCTACACCTTC.

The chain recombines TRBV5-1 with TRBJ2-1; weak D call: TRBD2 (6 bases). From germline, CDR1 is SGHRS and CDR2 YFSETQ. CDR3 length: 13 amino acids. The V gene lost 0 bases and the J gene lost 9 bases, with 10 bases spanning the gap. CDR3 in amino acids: CASSLVWGGEQFF. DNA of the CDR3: TGCGCCAGCAGCTTGGTCTGGGGAGGTGAGCAGTTCTTC.

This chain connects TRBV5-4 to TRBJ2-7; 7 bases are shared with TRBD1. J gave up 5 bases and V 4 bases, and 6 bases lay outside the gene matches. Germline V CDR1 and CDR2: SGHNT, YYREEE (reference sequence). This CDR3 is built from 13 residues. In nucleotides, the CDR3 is TGTGCCAGCAGCCGACAGGGCGGCGACGAGCAGTACTTC. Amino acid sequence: CASSRQGGDEQYF.

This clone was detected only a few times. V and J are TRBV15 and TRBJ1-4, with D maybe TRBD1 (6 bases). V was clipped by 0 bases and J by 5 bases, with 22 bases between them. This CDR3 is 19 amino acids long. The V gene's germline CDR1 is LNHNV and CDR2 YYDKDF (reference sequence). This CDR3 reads CATSRDLPGLGAGNEKLFF. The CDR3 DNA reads TGTGCCACCAGCAGAGATCTTCCGGGCTTGGGGGCTGGAAATGAAAAACTGTTTTTT.